This is a list of T cell receptor beta chains from one sample in a study of CD8+ T cells in alopecia areata. The data were produced by immunoSEQ multiplex PCR, yet TCRdb's version contains in-frame clones alone and is incomplete. The table lists around 210,000 clones, 64% of them singletons, with roughly 4.2% in the top ten. The sequenced sample was CD4+ T cells sorted from blood, obtained at week 4, from a patient treated with tofacitinib. These receptors came from a human donor with alopecia areata. The CDR3 runs from the conserved cysteine through the conserved F or W. D genes are given only for firm matches. Where a row states a size, it is once, few, many or the class of an expanded clone; other rows omit it.

TRBD1,14,TRBJ1-4,TRBV10-3,.,TGTGCCATCAGTGAAGGGGGCGCTGGGGAAAAACTGTTTTTT,CAISEGGAGEKLFF
TRBD2,15,TRBJ2-3,TRBV5-1,.,TGCGCCAGCAGCTTGACTAGCGGTAGCACAGATACGCAGTATTTT,CASSLTSGSTDTQYF
.,14,TRBJ1-2,TRBV6-5,.,TGTGCCAGCAGTCGGGGTTTAGGGGTTAAGGGCTACACCTTC,CASSRGLGVKGYTF
.,14,TRBJ1-4,TRBV7-2,few,TGTGCCAGCAGCCCAGGGGCCTCTAATGAAAAACTGTTTTTT,CASSPGASNEKLFF
.,13,TRBJ1-1,TRBV7-6,.,TGTGCCAGCAGCTTAGTGGGGACATCTGAAGCTTTCTTT,CASSLVGTSEAFF
.,15,TRBJ1-1,TRBV7-9,.,TGTGCCAGCAGCCCAACCTATGGAGAGAACACTGAAGCTTTCTTT,CASSPTYGENTEAFF
.,15,TRBJ1-6,TRBV27,.,TGTGCCAGCACCCCAGGGACATTGTATAATTCACCCCTCCACTTT,CASTPGTLYNSPLHF
.,13,TRBJ1-1,TRBV29-1,.,TGCAGCGTTGAATTTGAGACGAACACTGAAGCTTTCTTT,CSVEFETNTEAFF
.,15,TRBJ1-2,TRBV29-1,once,TGCAGCGCCGAAGGGCCAGGGGAGGCTAACTATGGCTACACCTTC,CSAEGPGEANYGYTF
.,14,TRBJ1-6,TRBV7-2,.,TGTGCCAGCAGCTTAAGCCAGGGAAATTCACCCCTCCACTTT,CASSLSQGNSPLHF
TRBD1,16,TRBJ1-5,TRBV18,.,TGTGCCAGCTCAGTCAGTCGCTCAGGGGGTAATCAGCCCCAGCATTTT,CASSVSRSGGNQPQHF